This TCR beta chain was found in a study of CD8 T cells in Susac syndrome. At the level of the study: Blood was drawn from patients with Susac syndrome. At that point, they were therapy-naive, on corticosteroids, or on intravenous immunoglobulin alone. General study results and limits: Clonal expansion was present among Susac CD8+ cells. This expansion reached its peak in TEMRA cells and in active patients.

The CDR3 contains 13 residues. Trimming removed 0 bases at V and 7 bases at J, with 10 bases between. Germline V gives CDR1 GTSNPN, CDR2 SVGIG (reference sequence). Diagnostic criteria for definite or probable disease, in their recently defined form, were met by the patients with Susac syndrome. Note on this clonotype: No antigen is known for it.

Reverse transcription of about 0.5 to 1 ug RNA used random hexamers. TCRdb re-derived calls from the immunoSEQ multiplex PCR reads in MiXCR, one entry per CDR3 protein. The sample lists under 95,000 distinct CDR3 sequences, 85% to 95% occurring once. The specimen was CD8+ T cells from PBMCs. The chain uses TRBV30 and TRBJ2-1, with D possibly TRBD2 on 5 matching bases. The sequence was collected from a human donor with Susac syndrome. CDR3 in amino acids: CAWSVGGRNEQFF. The CDR3 nucleotides read TGTGCCTGGAGTGTAGGAGGACGGAATGAGCAGTTCTTC.